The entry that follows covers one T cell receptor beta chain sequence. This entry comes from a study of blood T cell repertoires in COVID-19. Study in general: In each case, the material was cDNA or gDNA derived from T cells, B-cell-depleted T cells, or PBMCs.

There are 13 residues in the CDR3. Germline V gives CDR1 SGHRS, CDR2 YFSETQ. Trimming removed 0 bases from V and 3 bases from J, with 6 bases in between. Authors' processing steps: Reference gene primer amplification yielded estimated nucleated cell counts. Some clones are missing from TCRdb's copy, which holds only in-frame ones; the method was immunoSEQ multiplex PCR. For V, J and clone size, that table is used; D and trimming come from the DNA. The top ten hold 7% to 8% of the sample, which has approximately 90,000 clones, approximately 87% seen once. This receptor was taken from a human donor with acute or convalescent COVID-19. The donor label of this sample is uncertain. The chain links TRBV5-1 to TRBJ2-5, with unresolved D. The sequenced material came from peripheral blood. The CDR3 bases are TGCGCCAGCAGCTTGGGACTGGAAGAGACCCAGTACTTC. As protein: CASSLGLEETQYF.